The sequence of this T cell receptor beta chain was determined in a study of blood T cell repertoires in COVID-19. The Seattle patients, enrolled during active infection, were followed longitudinally. This CDR3 is built from 14 residues. Trimming cost V 4 bases and J 3 bases, with 9 bases left between them. Germline-derived CDR1 and CDR2 are SGHAT and FQNNGV. Assay used: immunoSEQ multiplex PCR; TCRdb lists only in-frame clones, some missing. The sample holds 200,000 to 250,000 clones, around 89% seen once. The V and J genes are TRBV11-2 and TRBJ2-2; D unclear. The receptor comes from a man aged 25 to 40 with COVID-19, enrolled during active disease. Sequenced input: peripheral blood. The CDR3 loop is CASSSRAYTGELFF. In nucleotides, the CDR3 is TGTGCCAGCAGCTCCCGAGCCTACACCGGGGAGCTGTTTTTT. Using reference TRBV11-2 and TRBJ2-2 for the parts outside the CDR3, the full variable domain is EAGVAQSPRYKIIEKRQSVAFWCNPISGHATLYWYQQILGQGPKLLIQFQNNGVVDDSQLPKDRFSAERLKGVDSTLKIQPAKLEDSAVYLCASSSRAYTGELFFGEGSRLTVL.